Presented here are 14 T cell receptor beta chains from one specimen sequenced in a study of blood T cell repertoires in COVID-19. Sequencing used immunoSEQ multiplex PCR; TCRdb keeps in-frame clones, though not all of them. The sample consists of 95,000 to 150,000 clones, 80% to 85% of them appearing once. Sequenced input: PBMCs or T cells enriched from blood (not recorded which). These receptor sequences come from a woman in her 30s who had recovered from COVID-19.

This sequence joins TRBV11-3 and TRBJ1-6, with D uncertain. The CDR3 loop spans 19 amino acids. The V end lost 6 bases, the J end lost 2 bases, and 23 bases lay between the germline ends. Per the germline V gene, CDR1 is SGHNT and CDR2 is YENEEA. CDR3 nucleotide sequence: TGTGCCAGCAGGTTCCCTCCTAGCCGGGCCCAGCCCTATAATTCACCCCTCCACTTT. As protein: CASRFPPSRAQPYNSPLHF.

The chain couples TRBV7-2 to TRBJ2-7, with unresolved D. The CDR3 consists of 13 residues. The ends were cut back, 1 base at V and 7 bases at J, with 11 bases in the middle. CDR1 is SGHTA and CDR2 is FQGNSA in the germline V gene. The CDR3 DNA reads as TGTGCCAGCAGCTTAGATATGTCTCGGGAGCAGTACTTC. Protein: CASSLDMSREQYF.

This chain connects TRBV27 to TRBJ2-7; TRBD2 matches at 7 bases. This CDR3 region has 15 residues. V lost 2 bases to trimming and J lost 4 bases; unmatched junction nucleotides: 8. In germline, CDR1 is MNHEY, CDR2 SMNVEV (reference sequence). The CDR3 here is CASSLLGGSTYEQYF. The CDR3 bases are TGTGCCAGCAGTTTACTGGGCGGGAGTACGTACGAGCAGTACTTC.

CDR3 sequence reads: CASSQGRERSDTQYF. The CDR3 DNA follows: TGTGCCAGCAGCCAAGGGCGGGAGAGATCAGATACGCAGTATTTT. The genes are TRBV4-2 and TRBJ2-3, with 7 nucleotides matching TRBD2. The V gene end was trimmed by 1 base and the J gene end by 4 bases; junction bases not matched to a gene: 5. The CDR3 spans 15 residues. CDR1 is LGHNA and CDR2 is YNFKEQ in the germline V gene.

This clone was detected only a few times. The chain is built from TRBV6-5 and TRBJ2-7, with no clear D. CDR1 and CDR2 from the germline V gene are MNHEY and SVGAGI. V was clipped by 2 bases and J by 3 bases, with 11 bases between them. The CDR3 consists of 14 residues. The CDR3 spells CASSYTPSRYEQYF. The CDR3 nucleotides read TGTGCCAGCAGTTACACTCCTTCCCGCTACGAGCAGTACTTC.

The genes are TRBV6-2 or TRBV6-3 and TRBJ2-1, with TRBD2 identical over 9 bases. CDR1 MNHEY and CDR2 SVGEGT come from the germline V gene. V shed 0 bases, J shed 2 bases, and the junction held 8 bases outside the gene matches. The length of the CDR3 is 18 residues. The CDR3 nucleotides are TGTGCCAGCAGTTACTCGTCCGGTAGCGGGGGAGCCTACAATGAGCAGTTCTTC. Protein product: CASSYSSGSGGAYNEQFF.

The chain uses TRBV7-3 and TRBJ1-2; D is unclear. Trimming took 2 bases from V and 0 from J, leaving 16 bases between them. The CDR3 is 17 amino acids. In germline, CDR1 is SGHTA, CDR2 FQGTGA. Written as DNA, the CDR3 is TGTGCCAGCAGCTTAGGGCAGCCCTTACAAGCTAACTATGGCTACACCTTC. Its protein is CASSLGQPLQANYGYTF.

The J gene is TRBJ2-7, the V gene TRBV13; D is perhaps TRBD2 (5 bases). This CDR3 spans 20 amino acids. The V end lost 3 bases, the J end lost 4 bases, and 31 bases lay between the germline ends. Germline lookup yields CDR1 PRHDT and CDR2 FYEKMQ (reference sequence). CDR3 bases: TGTGCCAGCAGCTTCTTCGTGCCCGACTCGTTGTACGCAAGGGAGTACGAGCAGTACTTC. As protein: CASSFFVPDSLYAREYEQYF.

The chain couples TRBV28 to TRBJ2-1, with TRBD1 identical over 7 bases. The CDR3 runs 15 residues. Germline CDR1 MDHEN, CDR2 SYDVKM. V shed 4 bases and J 0 bases; nucleotides not matched to a gene: 3. The CDR3 DNA sequence: TGTGCCAGCAGTTCGACAGGGAGCTCCTACAATGAGCAGTTCTTC. Translation gives CASSSTGSSYNEQFF.

CDR3 DNA: TGTGCCACTACGGAACTAGCGGGAGTCGGTGAGCAGTTCTTC. Protein sequence: CATTELAGVGEQFF. The V and J genes are TRBV15 and TRBJ2-1; 11 nucleotides align to TRBD2. The CDR3 contains 14 residues. V lost 9 bases and J lost 9; bases outside the gene matches: 10. Germline V gene data show CDR1 as LNHNV and CDR2 as YYDKDF (reference sequence).

The chain recombines TRBV7-6 with TRBJ2-7, with 12 bases matching TRBD2. The CDR3 loop spans 16 amino acids. Germline trimming cut 5 bases from V and 7 bases from J; bases unmatched to any gene: 12. Germline V gene data show CDR1 as SGHVS and CDR2 as FNYEAQ. This CDR3 reads CASSPRTSGTTPEQYF. The DNA for the CDR3 is TGTGCCAGCAGCCCGCGGACTAGCGGGACTACTCCGGAGCAGTACTTC. The variable domain in full, with the rest retrieved from reference TRBV7-6 and TRBJ2-7, is GAGVSQSPRYKVTKRGQDVALRCDPISGHVSLYWYRQALGQGPEFLTYFNYEAQQDKSGLPNDRFSAERPEGSISTLTIQRTEQRDSAMYRCASSPRTSGTTPEQYFGPGTRLTVT.

This rearrangement joins TRBV7-6 to TRBJ1-2, with 8 bases lining up with TRBD1. The V and J ends lost 4 bases and 7 bases, in that order; junction bases with no gene match: 8. This CDR3 region has 14 residues. Per the germline V gene, CDR1 is SGHVS and CDR2 is FNYEAQ. The CDR3 DNA reads TGTGCCAGCAGCTCAGGGGGCCCCCGGGGTGGCTACACCTTC. It encodes CASSSGGPRGGYTF.

The rearrangement joins TRBV4-2 to TRBJ2-7, with 7 bases aligning to TRBD1. V was pared by 0 bases and J by 4 bases, with 6 bases of the junction left unmatched. This CDR3 region has 15 residues. CDR1 is LGHNA and CDR2 is YNFKEQ in the germline V gene. Written as DNA, the CDR3 is TGTGCCAGCAGCCAAGAACTGGGGACAGTTTACGAGCAGTACTTC. This sequence encodes CASSQELGTVYEQYF.

This clone has a single count. V usage is TRBV6-2 or TRBV6-3 and J usage is TRBJ2-7; D may be TRBD2 (5 bases). Between the trimmed V and J ends, which lost 5 bases and 4 bases, there was a span of 12 bases. Germline CDR1 is MNHEY and CDR2 is SVGEGT. This CDR3 comprises 13 residues. CDR3 nucleotide sequence: TGTGCCAGCAGTACGGACTTGGGGTACGAGCAGTACTTC. Translated: CASSTDLGYEQYF.